This T cell receptor (beta chain) stems from a study of T cell responses to AZD1222 COVID-19 vaccine. Sequencing was performed with immunoSEQ multiplex PCR; in TCRdb, only in-frame clones are kept and a portion is missing. The sample holds tens of thousands of clones, about 93% seen once. CDR3 length: 17 residues. The germline V gene has CDR1 LGHDT and CDR2 YNNKEL (reference sequence). The V end lost 0 bases, the J end lost 0 bases, and 9 bases lay between the germline ends. Study results and limitations: Reportedly, close to half of spike-specific TCRs are directed against unmutated variant regions. Once two AZD1222 doses were given, Spike-specific TCR breadth and depth went up.

About this clone itself: Its antigen remains unknown.

This chain links TRBV3-1 (or the pseudogene TRBV3-2) with TRBJ1-6; maybe TRBD1 (5 bases). The source was peripheral blood, collected on day 0 of MenACWY control vaccination. The source is an adult in good health. CDR3 nucleotide sequence: TGTGCCAGCAGCCAAGACCCAGGGTACTCCTATAATTCACCCCTCCACTTT. Residues: CASSQDPGYSYNSPLHF.